The 21 T cell receptor beta chains reported below all come from one sample, sequenced in a study of T cell clonality in common variable immunodeficiency. Findings and caveats of the study: Fewer deletions and N-nucleotide insertions were reportedly seen in common variable immunodeficiency TCR beta sequences.

The table came from immunoSEQ multiplex PCR; TCRdb's copy has only in-frame clones and leaves some out. The specimen has about 35,000 clones, none found just once. No antigen has been identified for these receptors. The sequenced sample consisted of peripheral blood mononuclear cells. The source of these receptors is a human donor with common variable immunodeficiency.

Incomplete CDR3 DNA: TGTGCCAGCAGGGGCCTGCCAGATACG. This sequence encodes CASRGLPDT. The full CDR3 sequence reads CASRGLPDTQYF. This rearrangement joins TRBV7-9 to TRBJ2-3; D ambiguous. The CDR3 extends 3 residues past the end of the read, so its final part is completed from the germline J gene. V was shortened by 6 bases and J by 4 bases, with 8 bases between the two germline ends. Germline-derived CDR1 and CDR2 are SEHNR and FQNEAQ (reference sequence). CDR3 length: 12 residues.

Ten or more counts support this clone. The DNA ends 3 residues before the CDR3 does, and the rest of the CDR3 is filled in from the germline J gene. The chain joins TRBV4-2 to TRBJ2-7, with 11 bases fitting TRBD1. V lost 0 bases and J lost 3; bases outside the gene matches: 4. Germline V gene data show CDR1 as LGHNA and CDR2 as YNFKEQ. The length of the CDR3 is 16 residues. The part of the CDR3 DNA that was read is TGTGCCAGCAGCCAAGATCTGGGACAGGGGGGCTACGAG. This gives the protein CASSQDLGQGGYE. The whole CDR3 region reads CASSQDLGQGGYEQYF.

This clone has a handful of counts. The read stops 3 residues short of the end of the CDR3; the missing end is completed from the germline J gene. This chain joins TRBV19 and TRBJ1-4, with a weak D call TRBD1 (6 bases). The CDR3 is made up of 13 amino acids. CDR1 LNHDA and CDR2 SQIVND come from the germline V gene (reference sequence). The CDR3 bases that were read are TGTGCCAGTAGTATTGGGGACACACGTGAA. It specifies CASSIGDTRE. The entire CDR3 sequence reads CASSIGDTRELFF.

CDR3 loop: CASSYSIGRGGEQFF. The CDR3 bases that were read are TGTGCCAGCAGTTACAGCATCGGCAGGGGAGGTGAG. The V gene is TRBV6-2 or TRBV6-3, the J gene TRBJ2-1, with D perhaps being TRBD1 or TRBD2 (6 bases each). The read stops 3 residues short of the end of the CDR3; the missing end is completed from the germline J gene. The CDR3 is made up of 15 amino acids. V lost 2 bases, J lost 9 bases, and 17 bases lay in between. Germline V gene data show CDR1 as MNHEY and CDR2 as SVGEGT.

About this clone itself: The sequence runs out 3 residues before the end of the CDR3; the remainder is reconstructed from the germline J gene. V usage is TRBV11-2 and J usage is TRBJ2-5, with 7 bases matching TRBD2. The CDR3 consists of 13 residues. The germline gives CDR1 SGHAT, CDR2 FQNNGV. Trimming at V came to 4 bases and at J to 5 bases, leaving 4 bases not matched to a gene. The DNA read from the CDR3 is TGTGCCAGCAGCTCGGGACTAACGGAGACC. Translated: CASSSGLTET. The full CDR3 protein is CASSSGLTETQYF.

This clone was counted at least ten times. Sequencing ends 3 residues short of the CDR3 end; the germline J gene provides the rest. The J gene is TRBJ2-6, the V gene TRBV4-1; weak D call: TRBD1 (6 bases). CDR1 is MGHRA and CDR2 is YSYEKL in the germline V gene. There are 18 residues in the CDR3. The V end lost 4 bases, the J end lost 0 bases, and 16 bases lay between the germline ends. CDR3 DNA, as far as it was read: TGCGCCAGCAGCCCCCATACAGGGTCCTCCTCTGGGGCCAACGTC. Protein sequence: CASSPHTGSSSGANV. The entire CDR3 reads CASSPHTGSSSGANVLTF.

Comments on this clone: The read falls 3 residues short of the CDR3 end, and the missing part is taken from the germline J gene. The chain employs TRBV19 and TRBJ1-5; no firm D call. There are 14 residues in the CDR3. V was pared by 3 bases and J by 5 bases, with 11 bases between. Per the germline V gene, CDR1 is LNHDA and CDR2 is SQIVND (reference sequence). The CDR3 loop is CASSIDTFDQPQHF. The CDR3 bases that were read are TGTGCCAGTAGTATCGACACCTTCGATCAGCCC.

This clone has just a few counts. The read finishes 3 residues shy of the CDR3 end, and the germline J gene is used to complete it. V gene TRBV19 combines with J gene TRBJ2-2; D is possibly TRBD2 (6 bases). Trimming took off 6 bases at V and 5 bases at J, with 19 bases between the two ends. CDR1 and CDR2 (germline): LNHDA, SQIVND (reference sequence). The CDR3 sequence is 16 residues long. The CDR3 region is CASSPLGGRRTGELFF. CDR3 DNA (partial): TGTGCCAGTAGCCCCTTGGGGGGTAGAAGGACCGGGGAG.

This clone has only a few counts. The read comes to an end 3 residues before the CDR3 does, leaving the germline J gene to fill in the end. The J gene is TRBJ2-7, the V gene TRBV7-9; 7 bases fit TRBD1. The CDR3 is 14 amino acids. J gave up 0 bases and V 5 bases, and 4 bases lay outside the gene matches. Germline lookup yields CDR1 SEHNR and CDR2 FQNEAQ (reference sequence). The sequenced CDR3 bases are TGTGCCAGCAGCCAGTGGGACAGCTCCTACGAG. This translates into CASSQWDSSYE. The entire CDR3 protein is CASSQWDSSYEQYF.

This clone was seen only a few times. The sequenced fragment ends 3 residues before the CDR3 boundary, so the rest is inferred from the germline J gene. J is TRBJ2-5 and V is TRBV10-2; TRBD2 aligns across 9 bases. With 0 bases clipped from V and 6 bases from J, the junction kept 14 bases outside the gene matches. CDR1 and CDR2 (germline): WSHSY, SAAADI. The CDR3 sequence is 18 residues long. The DNA read from the CDR3 is TGCGCCAGCAGTGAGTCTCGATTGAGGCGGGAGGGCCGGCAGACC. Translated: CASSESRLRREGRQT. In full, the CDR3 is CASSESRLRREGRQTQYF.

This clone came up a few times. Sequencing ends 3 residues short of the CDR3 end; the germline J gene provides the rest. The gene calls are TRBV29-1 and TRBJ2-1; D is unresolved. Germline CDR1 and CDR2: SQVTM and ANQGSEA. The V gene lost 4 bases and the J gene lost 5 bases, with 15 bases spanning the gap. This CDR3 is 14 amino acids long. The sequenced CDR3 bases are TGCAGCGTTGGTCTCAGTTGGCCTCACAATGAG. It specifies CSVGLSWPHNE. The full CDR3 protein is CSVGLSWPHNEQFF.

Concerning this clone itself: The read is 3 residues too short to cover the CDR3 end, so that end is filled in from the germline J gene. V usage is TRBV7-3 and J usage is TRBJ2-1; TRBD2 matches 9 bases. Looked up from germline, CDR1 is SGHTA and CDR2 is FQGTGA. Trimming removed 3 bases from V and 0 bases from J; junction bases left unmatched: 6. The CDR3 loop spans 17 amino acids. CDR3 sequence: CASSFSGSSLSYNEQFF. CDR3 bases read: TGTGCCAGCAGCTTTAGCGGGAGTTCGCTCTCCTACAATGAG.

At least ten counts were recorded for this clone. The sequenced CDR3 bases are TGTGCCTGGGGAGGGACTAGCGGGAGGGATACG. It codes for CAWGGTSGRDT. The complete CDR3 reads CAWGGTSGRDTQYF. This chain links TRBV30 with TRBJ2-3; 15 bases align to TRBD2. Read coverage stops 3 residues before the CDR3 terminus; the germline J gene supplies the remainder. The germline gives CDR1 GTSNPN, CDR2 SVGIG (reference sequence). Trimming at V came to 5 bases and at J to 6 bases, leaving 3 bases not matched to a gene. The CDR3 runs 14 residues.

This clone was observed many times. The read stops 3 residues short of the end of the CDR3; the missing end is completed from the germline J gene. The gene calls are TRBV30 and TRBJ2-5; a possible D gene is TRBD2 (5 bases). The V gene's germline CDR1 is GTSNPN and CDR2 SVGIG (reference sequence). The germline V and J ends were trimmed by 1 base and 4 bases, with 13 bases remaining between them. CDR3 length equals 14 residues. CDR3 loop: CAWSAGLPGETQYF. The sequenced part of the CDR3 DNA is TGTGCCTGGAGTGCAGGACTTCCCGGAGAGACC.

This clone appeared many times. The DNA read from the CDR3 is TGCGCCAGCACCCAGGGACGACAGGGAATC. Amino acid sequence: CASTQGRQGI. The whole CDR3 is CASTQGRQGILTF. The chain employs TRBV5-1 and TRBJ2-6; 7 bases match TRBD1. Sequencing ends 3 residues short of the CDR3 end; the germline J gene provides the rest. Per the germline V gene, CDR1 is SGHRS and CDR2 is YFSETQ. CDR3 length: 13 residues.

In regard to this clone: The read stops 3 residues short of the end of the CDR3; the missing end is completed from the germline J gene. The V and J genes are TRBV30 and TRBJ2-7, with 11 bases aligning to TRBD1. The CDR3 consists of 15 residues. The V gene's germline CDR1 is GTSNPN and CDR2 SVGIG (reference sequence). J gave up 3 bases and V 1 base, and 5 bases lay outside the gene matches. The CDR3 loop reads CAWSGHGTGGYEQYF. The covered CDR3 bases are TGTGCCTGGAGTGGGCACGGGACAGGGGGCTACGAG.

Ten or more counts support this clone. The sequence runs out 3 residues before the end of the CDR3; the remainder is reconstructed from the germline J gene. The chain employs TRBV18 and TRBJ2-2; tentative D call: TRBD1 (6 bases). Deletions cut 3 bases from V and 0 bases from J, with 11 bases between. The CDR3 sequence is 16 residues long. Germline V CDR1 and CDR2: KGHSH, LQKENI. CDR3: CASSPPTGANTGELFF. The covered CDR3 bases are TGTGCCAGCTCACCCCCGACAGGCGCGAACACCGGGGAG.

A note on this clone: The read terminates 3 residues before the CDR3 end, so the remaining end is supplied by the germline J gene. The chain carries TRBV7-8 and TRBJ1-1, with D tentatively TRBD1 (6 bases). The CDR3 is 16 residues long. Germline CDR1 and CDR2: SGHVS and FQNEAQ. V gave up 2 bases and J gave up 1 base, with 14 bases separating them. CDR3 protein: CASSLNKETGNTEAFF. The CDR3 DNA, read in part, is TGTGCCAGCAGCTTAAATAAGGAGACAGGGAACACTGAA.

This clone has at least ten counts. The read ends 3 residues early relative to the CDR3; the germline J gene fills the gap. The genes are TRBV29-1 and TRBJ2-4, with 11 nucleotides matching TRBD2. Germline V gene sequence: CDR1 SQVTM, CDR2 ANQGSEA. After removal of 0 bases from V and 1 base from J, the junction contained 5 bases not matched to a gene. CDR3 length: 17 residues. CDR3 in amino acids: CSVEDTSGSLAKNIQYF. The sequenced part of the CDR3 DNA is TGCAGCGTTGAAGATACTAGCGGGAGTCTGGCCAAAAACATT. Full variable domain (missing parts from reference TRBV29-1 and TRBJ2-4): SAVISQKPSRDICQRGTSLTIQCQVDSQVTMMFWYRQQPGQSLTLIATANQGSEATYESGFVIDKFPISRPNLTFSTLTVSNMSPEDSSIYLCSVEDTSGSLAKNIQYFGAGTRLSVL.

In regard to this clone: The CDR3 end falls 3 residues outside the read, so it is completed with the germline J gene. The chain carries TRBV7-3 and TRBJ1-3, with D unclear. The CDR3 consists of 13 residues. In germline, CDR1 is SGHTA, CDR2 FQGTGA. Between the trimmed V and J ends, which lost 5 bases and 0 bases, there was a span of 5 bases. CDR3 sequence: CASSPSSGNTIYF. The CDR3 bases that were read are TGTGCCAGCAGCCCGTCCTCTGGAAACACC.

This clone has at least ten counts. Read data end 3 residues before the CDR3 end; the end is taken from the germline J gene. This chain links TRBV5-1 with TRBJ1-2; 7 bases agree with TRBD1. J was trimmed by 4 bases and V by 4 bases; bases with no gene match: 7. Germline CDR1 and CDR2: SGHRS and YFSETQ. This CDR3 is built from 14 residues. This CDR3 reads CASSPQTGRYGYTF. The sequenced CDR3 bases are TGCGCCAGCAGCCCTCAGACAGGGCGCTATGGC.